The present entry profiles one T cell receptor beta chain with its context. Its antigen remains unidentified. This sample is part of a study of CD8+ T cells in alopecia areata. Following extraction, RNA underwent reverse transcription to cDNA, which served as the sequencing template. Assay used: immunoSEQ multiplex PCR; TCRdb lists only in-frame clones, some missing. The sample records roughly 100,000 clones, around three fifths being singletons. This CDR3 has 13 amino acids. Trimming at V came to 0 bases and at J to 11 bases, leaving 5 bases not matched to a gene. Germline V gene lookup returns CDR1 SGHDN and CDR2 FVKESK. Study-wide results and limits: Scalp lesions, especially in alopecia totalis/universalis, had higher clonality than normal scalp.

The rearrangement joins TRBV14 to TRBJ2-3, with 7 positions matching TRBD2. The TCR was taken from a human donor in good health. Sequencing used CD4+ T cells sorted from blood. CDR3 in amino acids: CASSQDRDYLQYF. CDR3 sequence (DNA): TGTGCCAGCAGCCAAGATAGGGACTACCTGCAGTATTTT.